This is a list of T cell receptor beta chains from one sample in a study of T cells after posttransplantation cyclophosphamide. Clones were read by immunoSEQ multiplex PCR, and TCRdb kept only the in-frame ones, dropping some. The profile shows fewer than 60,000 clones, approximately 94% of them singletons. The source material was PBMCs. The receptor source for this set is a woman in her twenties or thirties in good health and a related stem cell transplant donor. Each CDR3 is given with its conserved first and last residue. Each record gives: V gene, J gene, CDR3 length, CDR3 protein.

TRBV14	TRBJ1-1	13	CASSPLSPGGAFF
TRBV6-1	TRBJ2-2	15	CASSVRSSNTGELFF
TRBV7-2	TRBJ1-1	13	CASGIPGDTEAFF
TRBV6-1	TRBJ2-1	14	CASTGLAGGLEQFF
TRBV5-4	TRBJ2-3	14	CASSLGHFTDTQYF
TRBV5-5	TRBJ1-1	14	CASSWAGLNTEAFF
TRBV7-2	TRBJ1-2	16	CASSSLDRGRLVGYTF
TRBV19	TRBJ1-5	14	CASNRKTANQPQHF
TRBV5-6	TRBJ1-6	15	CASSLGTGRNSPLHF
TRBV7-2	TRBJ2-7	15	CASSSGLAGHYEQYF
TRBV12-5	TRBJ1-3	12	CASGGGVNTIYF
TRBV30	TRBJ2-5	12	CAWSGGGETQYF
TRBV18	TRBJ2-1	17	CASSLNGRTGTYNEQFF
TRBV11-2	TRBJ2-6	14	CASAASSGANVLTF
TRBV13	TRBJ2-5	14	CASSHLAGAGTQYF
TRBV6-5	TRBJ2-7	14	CASSYPGTGEGQYF
TRBV7-8	TRBJ1-5	16	CASSLTAGGMYQPQHF
TRBV6-6	TRBJ1-4	15	CASSYSGGTNEKLFF
TRBV11-2	TRBJ1-1	15	CASSLGNSMNTEAFF
TRBV27	TRBJ2-1	15	CASSFSGGSYNEQFF
TRBV5-4	TRBJ2-7	17	CASSLNSRGTGGAEQYF
TRBV29-1	TRBJ2-7	14	CSVQQGAGPYEQYF
TRBV7-9	TRBJ1-1	13	CASSSGILPEAFF
TRBV5-1	TRBJ1-2	15	CASSLEAGFGYGYTF
TRBV7-6	TRBJ2-7	15	CASSPTQGAQYEQYF
TRBV7-2	TRBJ1-1	13	CASSLVPRVEAFF
TRBV9	TRBJ2-7	14	CASSVQGSSYEQYF
TRBV7-2	TRBJ1-1	14	CASSFQGASTEAFF
TRBV5-1	TRBJ2-2	16	CASSLEGAFDTGELFF
TRBV9	TRBJ1-5	13	CASSVAGGQPQHF
TRBV7-2	TRBJ2-3	16	CASSLVQGGSTDTQYF
TRBV5-1	TRBJ1-1	15	CASSSGQGIGTEAFF
TRBV6-5	TRBJ1-2	14	CASSYGQGARGYTF
TRBV4-1	TRBJ2-1	15	CASSQEVALVDEQFF
TRBV7-9	TRBJ1-5	15	CASSPSGGRNQPQHF
TRBV28	TRBJ1-2	12	CASQGTAYGYTF
TRBV19	TRBJ1-4	14	CASTPRLTREKLFF
TRBV4-1	TRBJ2-1	17	CASSGQGTSKAYNEQFF
TRBV2	TRBJ1-2	13	CASSETPTYGYTF
TRBV19	TRBJ2-2	17	CASSIVQGRLGTGELFF
TRBV27	TRBJ1-1	15	CASSFSWVGSTEAFF
TRBV7-8	TRBJ1-5	16	CASSLARQGGNQPQHF
TRBV6-5	TRBJ2-7	15	CASRKGQLTLYEQYF
TRBV7-8	TRBJ2-7	16	CASSLLLTGPSYEQYF
TRBV19	TRBJ2-1	16	CASSIAAGTAYNEQFF
TRBV6-1	TRBJ2-1	18	CASRELGGALDGYNEQFF
TRBV5-4	TRBJ1-2	15	CASSLGGGVNYGYTF
TRBV4-1	TRBJ1-2	14	CASSLGTANYGYTF
TRBV9	TRBJ1-1	16	CASSALQGAVNTEAFF
TRBV11-2	TRBJ1-4	17	CASSLDFQGSPNEKLFF
TRBV19	TRBJ1-6	17	CASSIHPGLRPNSPLHF
TRBV28	TRBJ1-2	13	CASSLFAGDGYTF
TRBV7-2	TRBJ1-5	15	CASSPWGDSNQPQHF
TRBV6-1	TRBJ1-5	12	CASSGGDQPQHF
TRBV25-1	TRBJ1-6	15	CASSEWHGLNSPLHF
TRBV2	TRBJ1-5	18	CASSSTGDPYYGNQPQHF
TRBV29-1	TRBJ2-1	12	CSVAQGFNEQFF